Following are 20 T cell receptor beta chains from one sample sequenced in a study of blood T cells in healthy people across ages. Primers used in a second PCR of roughly 6 to 11 cycles were a sample-barcoded 5' primer and a J-beta primer mix. TCRdb processed the 5' RACE reads anew with MiXCR; each CDR3 protein has one entry. The data contain roughly 2 million distinct CDR3 sequences, around half of them singletons. Sequencing was carried out using blood. These TCRs come from a middle-aged woman in good health.

The sample holds many counts of this clonotype. The chain combines TRBV14 with TRBJ1-2; D is undetermined. This CDR3 is 16 amino acids long. The ends were cut back, 0 bases at V and 2 bases at J, with 13 bases in the middle. The germline CDR1 and CDR2 sequences are SGHDN and FVKESK. CDR3 residues: CASSQDRVKRNYGYTF. The CDR3 DNA reads as TGTGCCAGCAGCCAAGATCGTGTCAAAAGAAACTATGGCTACACCTTC.

This chain joins TRBV3-1 and TRBJ2-3; tentatively, D is TRBD1 (6 bases). The V end was cut by 2 bases, the J end by 2 bases, with 17 bases between. Germline CDR1 reads LGHDT; CDR2 reads YNNKEL (reference sequence). The CDR3 is 17 amino acids. DNA for the CDR3: TGTGCCAGCAGCCAATTTCGGGACATTACCGTCACAGATACGCAGTATTTT. Amino acids: CASSQFRDITVTDTQYF.

This clonotype was observed a handful of times. The chain has TRBV20-1 and TRBJ1-2, with 7 bases that match TRBD1. The trim removed 4 bases at V and 5 bases at J, leaving 4 bases unmatched. Germline loops: CDR1 DFQATT, CDR2 SNEGSKA (reference sequence). The CDR3 is 12 residues long. The CDR3 sequence is CSATPQGYGYTF. In DNA, the CDR3 is TGCAGTGCTACACCACAGGGGTATGGCTACACCTTC.

In its sample, this clonotype was seen a few times. This chain uses TRBV29-1 with TRBJ2-1; TRBD2 agrees at 11 bases. The germline V gene encodes CDR1 SQVTM and CDR2 ANQGSEA. The CDR3 has 16 residues. V was clipped by 1 base and J by 7 bases; unmatched bases: 9. DNA for the CDR3: TGCAGCGTTGAAGGGGCTCCCGGGACTAGCGGAAATGAGCAGTTCTTC. Protein product: CSVEGAPGTSGNEQFF.

The chain links TRBV7-2 to TRBJ2-3; possible D gene TRBD1, 6 bases. With 1 base removed from V and 1 base from J, the gap between germline ends came to 18 bases. Germline values: CDR1 SGHTA, CDR2 FQGNSA. This CDR3 is 18 amino acids long. Here the CDR3 DNA reads TGTGCCAGCAGCTTAGGGGGGCCAGGAGCTTGGGGCACAGATACGCAGTATTTT. Residues: CASSLGGPGAWGTDTQYF.

This clonotype was seen a few times. The rearrangement links TRBV20-1 to TRBJ2-1, with no clear D. CDR3 length: 16 amino acids. CDR1 DFQATT and CDR2 SNEGSKA come from the germline V gene (reference sequence). The V end lost 6 bases, the J end lost 9 bases, and 27 bases lay between the germline ends. Here the CDR3 DNA reads TGCAGTGCCATCCTCGCGAGGATGGATGGTCACACTGAGCAGTTCTTC. Translating it yields CSAILARMDGHTEQFF.

This chain uses TRBV11-1 with TRBJ2-2; TRBD1 is a possible D gene (6 bases). Germline V gene sequence: CDR1 SGHAT, CDR2 FQDESV (reference sequence). The V and J ends lost 0 bases and 0 bases respectively, with 17 bases between them. The CDR3 has 19 amino acids. This CDR3 is CASSLARGGRISNTGELFF. The DNA of the CDR3 is TGTGCCAGCAGCTTAGCGCGAGGGGGACGGATCTCGAACACCGGGGAGCTGTTTTTT.

This clonotype was seen a few times. The J gene is TRBJ2-7, the V gene TRBV12-3 or TRBV12-4, with a tentative D call TRBD1 (6 bases). The CDR3 consists of 12 residues. Trimming removed 6 bases at V and 10 bases at J, with 16 bases between. In DNA form, the CDR3 reads TGTGCCAGCAGCTTCACTCAGGGGCTCCAGTACTTC. This translates into CASSFTQGLQYF.

The sample holds a few counts of this clonotype. The chain couples TRBV4-1 to TRBJ1-5; D is ambiguous. Trimming stripped 1 base from V and 0 bases from J, with 4 bases between. This CDR3 is built from 14 residues. Germline CDR1 MGHRA, CDR2 YSYEKL. CDR3 nucleotide sequence: TGCGCCAGCAGCCAAGTTGTTAGCAATCAGCCCCAGCATTTT. This gives the protein CASSQVVSNQPQHF.

With respect to this clonotype: One junction end does not reproduce the germline sequence, and a read error may be involved. The gene calls are TRBV28 and TRBJ1-2; 7 nucleotides align to TRBD1. Germline V CDR1 and CDR2: MDHEN, SYDVKM. The CDR3 totals 14 residues. The CDR3 loop reads CAGSPPRTGSGYTF. The CDR3 nucleotides read TGTGCCGGCAGTCCCCCCCGGACAGGTTCTGGCTACACCTTC.

This clonotype was counted only a few times. The genes are TRBV4-1 and TRBJ2-3; 8 positions match TRBD2. V was pared by 0 bases and J by 2 bases, with 19 bases of the junction left unmatched. The CDR3 is 21 residues long. Germline V gives CDR1 MGHRA, CDR2 YSYEKL. CDR3 residues: CASSQDPKNGRSGRDTDTQYF. The CDR3 region has the DNA TGCGCCAGCAGCCAAGATCCAAAAAACGGGAGGAGCGGGAGAGACACAGATACGCAGTATTTT.

The chain is built from TRBV2 and TRBJ2-2, with 7 bases matching TRBD1. This CDR3 has 14 amino acids. Trimming took 7 bases from V and 5 from J; bases not matched to a gene: 7. Looked up from germline, CDR1 is SNHLY and CDR2 is FYNNEI. The CDR3 loop reads CASKDRVGTGELFF. The CDR3 DNA reads as TGTGCCAGCAAAGACAGGGTAGGGACCGGGGAGCTGTTTTTT.

The V gene is TRBV2, the J gene TRBJ2-7, with 9 bases fitting TRBD1. Trimming removed 3 bases from V and 5 bases from J; junction bases left unmatched: 8. CDR3 size: 15 residues. Germline V gives CDR1 SNHLY, CDR2 FYNNEI. The CDR3 DNA reads TGTGCCAGCAGTGATATGGGGACAGGGATCCACGAGCAGTACTTC. Its protein product is CASSDMGTGIHEQYF.

The rearrangement links TRBV29-1 to TRBJ2-7; D might be TRBD2 (7 bases). The closer fit of TRBJ2-5 to the DNA end suggests the J call may be wrong. CDR1 and CDR2 from the germline V gene are SQVTM and ANQGSEA. This CDR3 spans 14 amino acids. DNA for the CDR3: TGCAGCGCTCCACTTGGCGGGGGCGGAGAGACCCAGTACTTC. Translating it yields CSAPLGGGGETQYF.

This clonotype turned up a few times. This rearrangement joins TRBV3-1 to TRBJ2-4; weak D call: TRBD2 (6 bases). Germline V CDR1 and CDR2: LGHDT, YNNKEL (reference sequence). Trimming removed 0 bases from V and 14 bases from J, with 20 bases in between. The CDR3 has 15 amino acids. CDR3 sequence reads: CASSQDTSGLRKKYF. In DNA, the CDR3 is TGTGCCAGCAGCCAAGATACCAGCGGGCTTCGCAAAAAGTACTTC.

The rearrangement links TRBV20-1 to TRBJ1-1, with D uncertain. Germline V gene sequence: CDR1 DFQATT, CDR2 SNEGSKA (reference sequence). Trimming cost V 1 base and J 4 bases, with 10 bases left between them. The CDR3 totals 13 residues. CDR3 amino acids: CSARVLSLTEAFF. CDR3 in DNA: TGCAGTGCTAGAGTCCTCAGCCTCACTGAAGCTTTCTTT.

This rearrangement joins TRBV7-2 to TRBJ1-5; 11 bases match TRBD1. Losses at the gene ends were 2 bases for V and 6 bases for J; bases not matched to a gene: 9. Germline V lookup: CDR1 SGHTA, CDR2 FQGNSA. The CDR3 sequence is 17 residues long. CDR3 sequence (DNA): TGTGCCAGCAGCTTAACTTCCGGGACAGGGGGTGGTCAGCCCCAGCATTTT. This sequence encodes CASSLTSGTGGGQPQHF.

In this sample, this clonotype turned up many times. This chain joins TRBV9 and TRBJ2-1; 12 nucleotides align to TRBD2. CDR3 length equals 15 residues. Germline CDR1 and CDR2: SGDLS and YYNGEE. Unmatched junction bases numbered 4, after V lost 5 bases and J lost 4 bases. The CDR3 DNA reads TGTGCCAGCAGTGCGACTAGCGGGGGATACAATGAGCAGTTCTTC. Its protein product is CASSATSGGYNEQFF. Based on the CDR3 plus reference TRBV9 and TRBJ2-1, the full variable domain is DSGVTQTPKHLITATGQRVTLRCSPRSGDLSVYWYQQSLDQGLQFLIQYYNGEERAKGNILERFSAQQFPDLHSELNLSSLELGDSALYFCASSATSGGYNEQFFGPGTRLTVL.

The V call is TRBV12-3 or TRBV12-4, the J call TRBJ1-5; maybe TRBD1 (5 bases). The CDR3 contains 17 residues. Between the trimmed V and J ends, which lost 3 bases and 5 bases, there was a span of 20 bases. The CDR3 loop reads CASSFLMAGLVDQPQHF. The CDR3 coding sequence is TGTGCCAGCAGTTTCCTAATGGCAGGGCTGGTAGATCAGCCCCAGCATTTT.

The chain is built from TRBV12-3 or TRBV12-4 and TRBJ2-5; D ambiguous. The CDR3 is 13 amino acids. V was pared by 1 base and J by 7 bases, with 10 bases between. The CDR3 nucleotides read TGTGCCAGCAGTTTAGTGGCCTATGGGACCCAGTACTTC. It specifies CASSLVAYGTQYF.